The rows below give T cell receptor beta chains drawn from one sample of a study of PD-1 blockade in classical Hodgkin lymphoma. The method was immunoSEQ multiplex PCR; TCRdb's version includes in-frame clones alone and lacks a portion of them. The sample has 25,000 to 30,000 clones, roughly four fifths seen once. Material: peripheral blood mononuclear cells (PBMCs), obtained before the second cycle of nivolumab. The receptors shown here come from a human donor with classical Hodgkin lymphoma. The CDR3 runs from the conserved cysteine through the conserved F or W. Each record gives: J gene, clone size, D gene, V gene, CDR3 protein, CDR3 DNA. D genes are given only for firm matches. Rows give clone size only sometimes, using once, few, many, or a class for an expanded clone.

TRBJ2-6 | NA | NA | TRBV2 | CASSGLGDSGANVLTF | TGTGCCAGCAGTGGACTCGGGGACTCTGGGGCCAACGTCCTGACTTTC
TRBJ1-2 | NA | NA | TRBV6-5 | CASSYSGKREGYTF | TGTGCCAGCAGTTACTCCGGGAAAAGGGAGGGCTACACCTTC
TRBJ2-1 | NA | NA | TRBV12-5 | CASGLEGTYNEQFF | TGTGCTAGTGGTTTGGAAGGGACCTACAATGAGCAGTTCTTC
TRBJ2-1 | NA | TRBD2 | TRBV4-2 | CASSQDGGSSYNEQFF | TGTGCCAGCAGCCAAGACGGGGGGAGCTCCTACAATGAGCAGTTCTTC
TRBJ2-3 | NA | NA | TRBV13 | CASSLFGGTDPDTQYF | TGTGCCAGCAGCTTATTCGGGGGAACTGACCCAGATACGCAGTATTTT
TRBJ2-3 | NA | NA | TRBV20-1 | CSAREGDTQYF | TGCAGTGCTAGAGAAGGGGATACGCAGTATTTT
TRBJ2-5 | NA | NA | TRBV19 | CASSISWSQETQYF | TGTGCCAGTAGTATCAGTTGGAGCCAAGAGACCCAGTACTTC
TRBJ1-1 | few | NA | TRBV2 | CASSPDGNTEAFF | TGTGCCAGCAGTCCGGACGGGAACACTGAAGCTTTCTTT
TRBJ1-1 | NA | NA | TRBV6-5 | CASSRTPRMAAEAFF | TGTGCCAGCAGCCGAACCCCGCGGATGGCTGCTGAAGCTTTCTTT
TRBJ2-3 | NA | NA | TRBV9 | CASSVDVGGGTQYF | TGTGCCAGCAGCGTAGACGTGGGGGGCGGTACGCAGTATTTT
TRBJ2-7 | NA | NA | TRBV5-1 | CASSLDRDYEQYF | TGCGCCAGCAGCTTGGACAGGGACTACGAGCAGTACTTC
TRBJ2-7 | NA | TRBD1 | TRBV11-2 | CASSLDRRGPYEQYF | TGTGCCAGCAGCTTAGATAGAAGGGGGCCCTACGAGCAGTACTTC
TRBJ2-2 | NA | NA | TRBV2 | CASVPVGANTGELFF | TGTGCCAGCGTCCCGGTCGGGGCGAACACCGGGGAGCTGTTTTTT
TRBJ2-2 | NA | TRBD1 | TRBV19 | CASSFPDRGRPGELFF | TGTGCCAGTAGCTTCCCGGACAGGGGGCGACCCGGGGAGCTGTTTTTT
TRBJ1-4 | NA | TRBD1 | TRBV7-3 | CASSVNRGLSDFNEKLFF | TGTGCCAGCAGCGTAAACAGGGGGCTCTCCGACTTTAATGAAAAACTGTTTTTT
TRBJ2-6 | NA | NA | TRBV7-9 | CASSPEYSGANVLTF | TGTGCCAGCAGCCCTGAGTACTCTGGGGCCAACGTCCTGACTTTC
TRBJ1-4 | few | NA | TRBV4-1 | CASSQDVAYEKLFF | TGCGCCAGCAGCCAAGATGTTGCGTATGAAAAACTGTTTTTT
TRBJ2-1 | NA | NA | TRBV4-3 | CASSQELGGYQGEQFF | TGCGCCAGCAGCCAGGAACTAGGGGGGTACCAGGGTGAGCAGTTCTTC
TRBJ1-2 | NA | NA | TRBV6-5 | CASSSRGWAYGYTF | TGTGCCAGCAGTTCCCGAGGGTGGGCCTATGGCTACACCTTC
TRBJ2-1 | NA | TRBD2 | TRBV7-9 | CATEHSEVIRGLAINEQFF | TGTGCCACGGAGCATAGCGAGGTAATAAGAGGACTAGCGATAAATGAGCAGTTCTTC
TRBJ1-3 | NA | NA | TRBV11-2 | CASSLSGAGNTIYF | TGTGCCAGCAGCTTATCAGGGGCTGGAAACACCATATATTTT
TRBJ1-5 | NA | NA | TRBV29-1 | CSVAEGVLGNQPQHF | TGCAGCGTTGCCGAGGGGGTGCTAGGCAATCAGCCCCAGCATTTT
TRBJ1-6 | NA | NA | TRBV7-9 | CASSLRTGKESSLHF | TGTGCCAGCAGCTTACGAACAGGGAAGGAGTCATCCCTCCACTTT
TRBJ2-7 | NA | TRBD2 | TRBV28 | CASRGRGADTYEQYF | TGTGCCAGCAGAGGGAGGGGCGCTGATACCTACGAGCAGTACTTC
TRBJ1-5 | NA | NA | TRBV6-1 | CASGLNQPQHF | TGTGCCAGCGGGTTAAATCAGCCCCAGCATTTT
TRBJ2-1 | NA | NA | TRBV5-6 | CASSLGGTVYNEQFF | TGTGCCAGCAGCTTGGGCGGGACGGTATACAATGAGCAGTTCTTC
TRBJ2-1 | NA | TRBD2 | TRBV11-1 | CASSLGVTSGPYNEQFF | TGTGCCAGCAGCTTAGGAGTGACTAGCGGTCCTTACAATGAGCAGTTCTTC
TRBJ2-5 | NA | NA | TRBV5-1 | CAGRGLQETQYF | TGCGCCGGCAGGGGACTCCAAGAGACCCAGTACTTC
TRBJ2-3 | NA | NA | TRBV10-3 | CAISEATDTQYF | TGTGCCATCAGTGAAGCTACAGATACGCAGTATTTT
TRBJ1-4 | once | NA | TRBV19 | CASSIDLGIRRKLFF | TGTGCCAGTAGTATAGATCTGGGGATACGCCGAAAACTGTTTTTT
TRBJ2-2 | once | TRBD1 | TRBV29-1 | CSVERARGTGELFF | TGCAGCGTTGAGAGGGCCAGGGGGACCGGGGAGCTGTTTTTT